The T cell receptor (beta chain) described here comes from a study of blood T cell repertoires in COVID-19. Turning to the study itself: Researchers got acute and convalescent COVID-19 samples from the United States, Italy and Spain.

Measured with immunoSEQ multiplex PCR; TCRdb has only the in-frame clones, and not every one. This table holds over 300,000 clones, approximately 88% found once. The origin of this receptor is a middle-aged man with acute or convalescent COVID-19. Sequencing input: peripheral blood.

CDR3 region: CASIYGRASTDTQYF. The CDR3, as DNA: TGTGCCAGCATATACGGGAGGGCTAGCACAGATACGCAGTATTTT. The chain uses TRBV6-5 and TRBJ2-3; the match to TRBD2 covers 8 bases. The trim removed 7 bases at V and 0 bases at J, leaving 6 bases unmatched. The CDR3 spans 15 residues. Germline V lookup: CDR1 MNHEY, CDR2 SVGAGI.